The sequence of this T cell receptor beta chain was determined in a study of blood T cell repertoires in COVID-19. Across the study: COVID-19 samples from acute and convalescent phases originated in the United States, Italy and Spain. Sources were T cells, B-cell-depleted T cells, or PBMCs; the material itself was cDNA or gDNA.

Germline-derived CDR1 and CDR2 are KGHSH and LQKENI. Unmatched junction bases numbered 1, after V lost 3 bases and J lost 1 base. The CDR3 spans 15 residues. Cohort 3 recovery required two negative PCRs, clearance, or symptom resolution. How the authors handled the data: The assay estimated nucleated cells by amplifying reference gene primers. The method was immunoSEQ multiplex PCR; TCRdb's version includes in-frame clones alone and lacks a portion of them. The V and J calls and the clone size are those of that table, but D and trimming were determined from the DNA. The table records 180,000 or so clones, around 80% of them present only once.

Source material: PBMCs or T cells enriched from blood (not recorded which). This sequence was found in a man in his fifties who had recovered from COVID-19. V gene TRBV18 combines with J gene TRBJ2-2, with 8 bases lining up with TRBD1. In nucleotides, the CDR3 is TGTGCCAGCTCACCGGGACAGGTGAACACCGGGGAGCTGTTTTTT. Its translation is CASSPGQVNTGELFF. Full variable domain (outside the CDR3, taken from reference TRBV18 and TRBJ2-2): NAGVMQNPRHLVRRRGQEARLRCSPMKGHSHVYWYRQLPEEGLKFMVYLQKENIIDESGMPKERFSAEFPKEGPSILRIQQVVRGDSAAYFCASSPGQVNTGELFFGEGSRLTVL.